These T cell receptor beta chains were read from a single sample in a study of blood T cell repertoires in COVID-19. Clones were sequenced by immunoSEQ multiplex PCR, and TCRdb holds only the in-frame ones, with some missing. This sample has roughly 130,000 clones, with around 87% found just once. The sequenced sample was peripheral blood. The receptors here all came from a woman in her sixties or seventies with acute or convalescent COVID-19. Each CDR3 is given with its conserved first and last residue. A D gene is named only where the DNA matches it firmly. A row's size may be missing; if present it is once, few, many or a size class.

J	D	V	size	CDR3
TRBJ1-2	-	TRBV19	-	CASQKADRRSGGYTF
TRBJ1-5	-	TRBV6-1	few	CASSEHRDQPQHF
TRBJ2-1	TRBD2	TRBV7-6	few	CASSPRLAGFYNEQFF
TRBJ1-1	TRBD1	TRBV18	-	CASSPPPGGNTEAFF
TRBJ1-2	-	TRBV28	-	CVSFYGYTF
TRBJ2-3	TRBD1	TRBV28	-	CASSLTGQGTDTQYF
TRBJ2-3	TRBD2	TRBV9	few	CASSAGTTGFFTDTQYF
TRBJ2-2	TRBD2	TRBV7-3	-	CASSLGLAGPGELFF
TRBJ1-5	TRBD1	TRBV5-1	-	CASSGGTGANQPQHF
TRBJ2-3	-	TRBV21-1	-	CASSRTGTSDNTDTQYF
TRBJ2-1	-	TRBV24-1	-	CATSDYGLRDEQFF
TRBJ2-2	TRBD2	TRBV6-5	-	CASIARGDTGELFF
TRBJ1-2	-	TRBV2	once	CASSEVRQSNNYGYTF
TRBJ1-6	-	TRBV10-3	-	CASSQGLYNSPLHF
TRBJ2-5	TRBD1	TRBV5-1	-	CASSRTGPETQYF
TRBJ2-6	-	TRBV19	-	CASSIPTGTGANVLTF
TRBJ1-2	TRBD1	TRBV5-1	-	CASSVTGHGYTF
TRBJ2-7	-	TRBV6-5	-	CASAANPPITEQYF
TRBJ1-4	TRBD1	TRBV7-9	-	CASSPDRAGEKLFF
TRBJ1-1	-	TRBV20-1	-	CSGSRGTEAFF
TRBJ1-4	TRBD1	TRBV6-5	-	CASGATGLTNEKLFF
TRBJ2-1	TRBD2	TRBV7-8	-	CASSLELAGRGGEQFF
TRBJ2-5	-	TRBV11-3	-	CASSLGTLGAETQYF
TRBJ2-3	TRBD1	TRBV6-5	-	CASRGTGGQDTQYF
TRBJ1-5	TRBD1	TRBV5-1	-	CASSPGQGDQPQHF
TRBJ1-2	-	TRBV7-2	-	CASSLMGGADIYGYTF
TRBJ1-1	TRBD1	TRBV6-6	-	CASSWAGGNTEAFF
TRBJ1-3	-	TRBV2	-	CASSVQGNTIYF
TRBJ1-4	-	TRBV21-1	few	CASSKEVVTGQNEKLFF